These 8 T cell receptor beta chains came from one sample sequenced in a study of cytomegalovirus exposure and HLA in healthy donors. The PCR had 60 Vbeta and 13 Jbeta primers. The protocol was immunoSEQ multiplex PCR, while the TCRdb copy is restricted to in-frame clones and leaves out a portion. The sample shows about 120,000 clones, about 80% of them seen only once. Sequencing was done on a sample of PBMCs. The receptors here all came from a man aged 55-75 years in good health and CMV-seropositive.

In its sample, this clone was seen a few times. The gene calls are TRBV5-1 and TRBJ2-3, with 9 bases matching TRBD2. Germline V lookup: CDR1 SGHRS, CDR2 YFSETQ. V shed 4 bases, J shed 4 bases, and the junction held 10 bases outside the gene matches. The CDR3 runs 16 residues. CDR3 in DNA: TGCGCCAGCAGCGTGAACAGCGGGGGGCCCGCAGATACGCAGTATTTT. Amino acids: CASSVNSGGPADTQYF.

The chain carries TRBV6-6 and TRBJ1-2; a possible D gene is TRBD1 (6 bases). V shed 8 bases and J shed 0 bases, with 16 bases lying between them. In germline, CDR1 is MNHNY, CDR2 SVGAGI (reference sequence). This CDR3 has 15 amino acids. CDR3 coding DNA: TGTGCCAGCGATACTAAGGGGGTCGCTAACTATGGCTACACCTTC. Protein product: CASDTKGVANYGYTF.

V and J are TRBV6-1 and TRBJ1-2; D not resolved. This CDR3 spans 14 amino acids. The V end was cut by 3 bases, the J end by 5 bases, with 13 bases between. The germline V gene encodes CDR1 MNHNS and CDR2 SASEGT. CDR3 region: CASSDPQNPYGYTF. CDR3 DNA sequence: TGTGCCAGCAGTGACCCACAGAACCCTTATGGCTACACCTTC.

V is TRBV5-1 and J is TRBJ1-2; D ambiguous. Germline CDR1 and CDR2: SGHRS and YFSETQ. CDR3 size: 15 residues. Trimming cost V 1 base and J 2 bases, with 12 bases left between them. The CDR3 nucleotides read TGCGCCAGCAGCTTGTTCCTCAGGAGGAACTATGGCTACACCTTC. Its translation is CASSLFLRRNYGYTF.

The chain recombines TRBV19 with TRBJ2-7; D perhaps matches TRBD2 (5 bases). Germline V gene data show CDR1 as LNHDA and CDR2 as SQIVND (reference sequence). Trimming stripped 3 bases from V and 3 bases from J, with 9 bases between. CDR3 length equals 13 residues. The CDR3 sequence: CASSIGRGYEQYF. CDR3 nucleotides: TGTGCCAGTAGTATCGGACGGGGCTACGAGCAGTACTTC. The variable domain in full, with the rest retrieved from reference TRBV19 and TRBJ2-7, is DGGITQSPKYLFRKEGQNVTLSCEQNLNHDAMYWYRQDPGQGLRLIYYSQIVNDFQKGDIAEGYSVSREKKESFPLTVTSAQKNPTAFYLCASSIGRGYEQYFGPGTRLTVT.

V and J are TRBV7-9 and TRBJ1-2, with a weak D call TRBD1 (5 bases). This CDR3 spans 14 amino acids. V shed 5 bases and J shed 2 bases, with 12 bases lying between them. Germline lookup yields CDR1 SEHNR and CDR2 FQNEAQ (reference sequence). The CDR3 loop reads CASSIKTVNYGYTF. The CDR3 bases are TGTGCCAGCAGCATAAAGACAGTGAACTATGGCTACACCTTC. Filled out from reference TRBV7-9 and TRBJ1-2, the complete variable domain reads DTGVSQNPRHKITKRGQNVTFRCDPISEHNRLYWYRQTLGQGPEFLTYFQNEAQLEKSRLLSDRFSAERPKGSFSTLEIQRTEQGDSAMYLCASSIKTVNYGYTFGSGTRLTVV.

The CDR3 DNA follows: TGCGCCAGCAGCCAACTACCTAGCGGGAAGCAAGATACGCAGTATTTT. It translates to CASSQLPSGKQDTQYF. V is TRBV4-1 and J is TRBJ2-3; 9 bases line up with TRBD2. The V gene's germline CDR1 is MGHRA and CDR2 YSYEKL. V gave up 2 bases and J gave up 5 bases; unmatched junction bases: 8. The CDR3 extends over 16 amino acids.

The V gene is TRBV7-3, the J gene TRBJ1-1; possibly TRBD1 for D (5 bases). The CDR3 spans 14 residues. Trimming removed 3 bases from V and 7 bases from J, with 15 bases in between. The germline CDR1 and CDR2 sequences are SGHTA and FQGTGA. Here the CDR3 DNA reads TGTGCCAGCAGCTTGAGGGAAGGGAGGGGTGAAGCTTTCTTT. Protein product: CASSLREGRGEAFF. The full variable domain, with the rest looked up from reference TRBV7-3 and TRBJ1-1, is GAGVSQTPSNKVTEKGKYVELRCDPISGHTALYWYRQSLGQGPEFLIYFQGTGAADDSGLPNDRFFAVRPEGSVSTLKIQRTERGDSAVYLCASSLREGRGEAFFGQGTRLTVV.